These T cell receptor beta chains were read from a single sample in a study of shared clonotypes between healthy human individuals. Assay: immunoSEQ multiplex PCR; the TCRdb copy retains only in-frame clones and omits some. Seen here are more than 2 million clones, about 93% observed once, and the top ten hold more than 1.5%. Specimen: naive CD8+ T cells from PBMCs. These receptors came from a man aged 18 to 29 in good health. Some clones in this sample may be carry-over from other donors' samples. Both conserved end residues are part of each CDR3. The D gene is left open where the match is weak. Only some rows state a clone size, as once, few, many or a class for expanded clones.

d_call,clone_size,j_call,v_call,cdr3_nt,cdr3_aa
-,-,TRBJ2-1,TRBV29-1,TGCAGCGTTGAAGCAGGACTCCTGGAGGATAACAATGAGCAGTTCTTC,CSVEAGLLEDNNEQFF
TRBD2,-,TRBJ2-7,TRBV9,TGTGCCAGCAGCGTAAGCGGGAGGGTTAAGGACGAGCAGTACTTC,CASSVSGRVKDEQYF
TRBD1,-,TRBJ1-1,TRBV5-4,TGTGCCAGCAGCTTGGGAGACAGGGGGCGGCGCGGGGCTGAAGCTTTCTTT,CASSLGDRGRRGAEAFF
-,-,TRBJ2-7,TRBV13,TGTGCCAGCAGCTTAAATTCGGCTTACGAGCAGTACTTC,CASSLNSAYEQYF
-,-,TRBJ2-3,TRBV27,TGTGCCAGCAGCCCTATGGGGGGCGAGACAGATACGCAGTATTTT,CASSPMGGETDTQYF
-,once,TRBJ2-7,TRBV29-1,TGCAGCGTGGGGGTTATCTACGAGCAGTACTTC,CSVGVIYEQYF
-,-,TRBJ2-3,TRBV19,TGTGCCAGTAGTACTCGGGCCCCGAGCACAGATACGCAGTATTTT,CASSTRAPSTDTQYF
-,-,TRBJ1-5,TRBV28,TGTGCCAGCAGTTTGGAAGGGAGCAATCAGCCCCAGCATTTT,CASSLEGSNQPQHF
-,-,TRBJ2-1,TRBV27,TGTGCCAGCAGTTTCACCCGGGGAGAGCAGTTCTTC,CASSFTRGEQFF
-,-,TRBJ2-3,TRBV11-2,TGTGCCAGCAGCTTAGGTTCCGGGCCACGCACAGATACGCAGTATTTT,CASSLGSGPRTDTQYF
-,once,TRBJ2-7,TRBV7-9,TGTGCCAGCAGCTCCCGGGTAGAGCCCTACGAGCAGTACTTC,CASSSRVEPYEQYF
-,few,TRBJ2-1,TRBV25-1,TGTGCCAGCGAAACTAACAATGAGCAGTTCTTC,CASETNNEQFF
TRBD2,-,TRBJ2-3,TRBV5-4,TGTGCCAGCAGCTCGGGACTAGCGGGGGATACGCAGTATTTT,CASSSGLAGDTQYF
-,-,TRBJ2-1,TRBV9,TGTGCCAGCAGCCGAAACAATGAGCAGTTCTTC,CASSRNNEQFF
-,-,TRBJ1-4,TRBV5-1,TGCGCCAGCAGCTCGCTTGGATTAGGGGCCGAACGTTCTAATGAAAAACTGTTTTTT,CASSSLGLGAERSNEKLFF
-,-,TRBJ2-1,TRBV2,TGTGCCAGCAGTGAGGTAGCTTTTGAGCAGTTCTTC,CASSEVAFEQFF
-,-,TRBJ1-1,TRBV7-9,TGTGCCAGCTCCTTTGGACAGATGAACACTGAAGCTTTCTTT,CASSFGQMNTEAFF
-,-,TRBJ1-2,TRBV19,TGTGCCAGTAGTGTTGCCGCATCGGGCTACACCTTC,CASSVAASGYTF
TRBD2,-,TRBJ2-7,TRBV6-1,TGTGCCAGCAGTGAACTAGCGGGAGTTTTGTACGAGCAGTACTTC,CASSELAGVLYEQYF
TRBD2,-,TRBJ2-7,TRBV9,TGTGCCAGCAGCGTAGAGACTAGCGGGAGTTTCTACGAGCAGTACTTC,CASSVETSGSFYEQYF
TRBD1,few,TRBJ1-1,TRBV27,TGTGCCAGCAGTTCGGGCAGGGGGCGAGGTGAAGCTTTCTTT,CASSSGRGRGEAFF
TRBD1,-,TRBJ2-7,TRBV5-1,TGCGCCAGCAGCATGACAGGGGGCGGCTCCTACGAGCAGTACTTC,CASSMTGGGSYEQYF
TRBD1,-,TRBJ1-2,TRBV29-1,TGCAGCGTTGCGCCGGACAGGGACCCCTATGGCTACACCTTC,CSVAPDRDPYGYTF
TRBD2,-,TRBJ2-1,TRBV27,TGTGCCAGCAGTTTGGGGGGAGGGCCGGGAAATGAGCAGTTCTTC,CASSLGGGPGNEQFF
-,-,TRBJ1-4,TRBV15,TGTGCCACCAAATGGGGTAACGGTAATGAAAAACTGTTTTTT,CATKWGNGNEKLFF
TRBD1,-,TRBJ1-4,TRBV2,TGTGCCAGCGGGGACAGGGCTGTCGAAAAACTGTTTTTT,CASGDRAVEKLFF
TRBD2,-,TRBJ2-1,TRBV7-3,TGTGCCAGCAGCCCCCTAGCGGCGGCATACAATGAGCAGTTCTTC,CASSPLAAAYNEQFF
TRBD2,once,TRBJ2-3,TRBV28,TGTGCCAGCAGTTTAAGACTAGCGGGAGGGCCCGAGCTCGGAGATACGCAGTATTTT,CASSLRLAGGPELGDTQYF